The next 32 T cell receptor beta chains were all read from a single sample in a study of early T cells in non-severe SARS-CoV-2 infection. TCRdb fed the 5' RACE reads into MiXCR, producing one record per CDR3 protein. This table has under 85,000 distinct CDR3 sequences, less than 5.5% appearing once. The material sequenced was whole blood, taken at baseline. These receptors all stem from an adult who was a healthcare worker with PCR-confirmed SARS-CoV-2 infection or an uninfected control (not recorded which).

This clonotype was seen many times. J is TRBJ2-3 and V is TRBV6-2 or TRBV6-3, with 10 bases fitting TRBD2. V lost 2 bases to trimming and J lost 4 bases; unmatched junction nucleotides: 15. The CDR3 length is 19 residues. Germline lookup yields CDR1 MNHEY and CDR2 SVGEGT. The CDR3 DNA follows: TGTGCCAGCAGTTACCCCTCGGAGGCTAGCGGGAGAACGCCAGATACGCAGTATTTT. Its protein product is CASSYPSEASGRTPDTQYF.

There are a few counts of this clonotype. The gene calls are TRBV12-3 or TRBV12-4 and TRBJ1-1; possibly TRBD1 for D (6 bases). The V end lost 6 bases, the J end lost 4 bases, and 18 bases lay between the germline ends. The CDR3 totals 15 residues. The CDR3 spells CASSPWQGYGTEAFF. CDR3 DNA: TGTGCCAGCAGCCCTTGGCAGGGGTATGGCACTGAAGCTTTCTTT.

The rearrangement joins TRBV7-3 to TRBJ2-2; D remains unclear. The CDR3 totals 16 residues. Looked up from germline, CDR1 is SGHTA and CDR2 is FQGTGA. Between the trimmed V and J ends, which lost 3 bases and 3 bases, there was a span of 14 bases. The CDR3: CASSFYGGEYTGELFF. CDR3 DNA sequence: TGTGCCAGCAGCTTCTACGGCGGAGAATACACCGGGGAGCTGTTTTTT.

This clonotype was seen only a few times. The rearrangement links TRBV4-2 to TRBJ2-7, with TRBD1 matching 7 bases. Trimming removed 1 base from V and 1 base from J; junction bases left unmatched: 4. CDR1 is LGHNA and CDR2 is YNFKEQ in the germline V gene. This CDR3 spans 15 amino acids. The CDR3 loop is CASSQAATGSYEQYF. The CDR3 DNA reads as TGTGCCAGCAGCCAAGCCGCGACAGGGTCCTACGAGCAGTACTTC.

This chain connects TRBV9 to TRBJ2-7, with 7 bases identical to TRBD2. This CDR3 has 14 amino acids. V was pared by 0 bases and J by 2 bases, with 2 bases of the junction left unmatched. From germline, CDR1 is SGDLS and CDR2 YYNGEE. The CDR3 DNA sequence: TGTGCCAGCAGCGTAGCCAGCGGGACCTACGAGCAGTACTTC. This translates into CASSVASGTYEQYF.

This clonotype was seen a handful of times. V is TRBV7-9 and J is TRBJ1-2; D unclear. Per the germline V gene, CDR1 is SEHNR and CDR2 is FQNEAQ (reference sequence). There are 14 residues in the CDR3. The V end was cut by 1 base, the J end by 6 bases, with 12 bases between. Here the CDR3 reads CASSLGATSDGYTF. DNA for the CDR3: TGTGCCAGCAGCTTAGGGGCAACGTCTGATGGCTACACCTTC. The full variable domain, completed using reference TRBV7-9 and TRBJ1-2, is DTGVSQNPRHKITKRGQNVTFRCDPISEHNRLYWYRQTLGQGPEFLTYFQNEAQLEKSRLLSDRFSAERPKGSFSTLEIQRTEQGDSAMYLCASSLGATSDGYTFGSGTRLTVV.

This clonotype was observed at least ten times. This sequence joins TRBV7-2 and TRBJ2-5; D ambiguous. The V and J ends lost 1 base and 5 bases respectively, with 20 bases between them. Looked up from germline, CDR1 is SGHTA and CDR2 is FQGNSA. The CDR3 spans 17 residues. The CDR3 nucleotides are TGTGCCAGCAGCTTAGTTGGCGGCTTCCGAATAGAGGAGACCCAGTACTTC. Protein product: CASSLVGGFRIEETQYF.

This clonotype showed up many times. This chain uses TRBV7-8 with TRBJ2-6, with TRBD1 identical over 7 bases. The V gene's germline CDR1 is SGHVS and CDR2 FQNEAQ. The ends lost 5 bases at V and 0 bases at J; junction bases unmatched: 7. The CDR3 spans 17 residues. CDR3 protein: CASSLGQVSSGANVLTF. The CDR3 DNA reads TGTGCCAGCAGCCTCGGACAGGTTAGCTCTGGGGCCAACGTCCTGACTTTC.

V is TRBV5-1 and J is TRBJ1-2; D is uncertain. CDR3 length: 13 residues. V lost 5 bases and J lost 2, with 10 bases in between. Germline values: CDR1 SGHRS, CDR2 YFSETQ. The DNA of the CDR3 is TGCGCCAGCAGTACCGACGGGAACTATGGCTACACCTTC. Amino acid sequence: CASSTDGNYGYTF.

This clonotype has ten or more counts. This sequence joins TRBV20-1 and TRBJ2-5; D gene ambiguous. This CDR3 has 11 residues. Germline V gene sequence: CDR1 DFQATT, CDR2 SNEGSKA (reference sequence). The ends were cut back, 6 bases at V and 5 bases at J, with 10 bases in the middle. CDR3 in DNA: TGCAGTGCCACCCACTCGGAGACCCAGTACTTC. This translates into CSATHSETQYF.

The sample holds one count of this clonotype. The chain carries TRBV7-3 and TRBJ1-1; D might be TRBD1 (6 bases). Looked up from germline, CDR1 is SGHTA and CDR2 is FQGTGA. V was clipped by 5 bases and J by 10 bases, with 20 bases between them. The length of the CDR3 is 14 residues. CDR3 protein: CASSPGNRAGGAFF. CDR3 nucleotide sequence: TGTGCCAGCAGCCCCGGGAACAGGGCTGGGGGAGCTTTCTTT. The whole variable domain, remainder taken from reference TRBV7-3 and TRBJ1-1, is GAGVSQTPSNKVTEKGKYVELRCDPISGHTALYWYRQSLGQGPEFLIYFQGTGAADDSGLPNDRFFAVRPEGSVSTLKIQRTERGDSAVYLCASSPGNRAGGAFFGQGTRLTVV.

This clonotype was recorded a few times. The chain couples TRBV7-7 to TRBJ2-7; D perhaps matches TRBD2 (5 bases). V was clipped by 3 bases and J by 2 bases, with 11 bases between them. The CDR3 contains 14 residues. Germline V gene lookup returns CDR1 SSHAT and CDR2 FNYEAQ (reference sequence). The CDR3, as DNA: TGTGCCAGCAGCTTGAGCCCAGCGGCCTACGAGCAGTACTTC. Its protein product is CASSLSPAAYEQYF.

This clonotype was counted many times. The J gene is TRBJ1-5, the V gene TRBV5-5; 7 bases line up with TRBD1. V shed 4 bases, J shed 3 bases, and the junction held 7 bases outside the gene matches. The CDR3 totals 15 residues. Per the germline V gene, CDR1 is SGHKS and CDR2 is YYEKEE (reference sequence). The CDR3 nucleotides read TGTGCCAGCAGCCCTAGACAGGGCGACAATCAGCCCCAGCATTTT. It translates to CASSPRQGDNQPQHF.

This clonotype came up many times. This chain links TRBV6-5 with TRBJ2-1; 9 nucleotides align to TRBD2. Unmatched junction bases numbered 14, after V lost 2 bases and J lost 9 bases. Germline assignment: CDR1 MNHEY and CDR2 SVGAGI. The CDR3 is 17 amino acids. The CDR3 protein is CASSYDMTSGMGIEQFF. The CDR3, as DNA: TGTGCCAGCAGTTACGATATGACTAGCGGAATGGGTATTGAGCAGTTCTTC.

This clonotype was picked up many times. For the CDR3, the DNA is TGCGCCAGCAGTGTGGTCCGACAGGGGCCGACAGATACGCAGTATTTT. It codes for CASSVVRQGPTDTQYF. The V and J genes are TRBV10-1 and TRBJ2-3; 8 bases fit TRBD1. CDR1 and CDR2 (germline): WNHNN, SYGVQD (reference sequence). This CDR3 spans 16 amino acids. The J segment lost 3 bases and the V segment lost 4 bases, leaving 9 bases of the junction unmatched.

This clonotype occurred many times. The chain employs TRBV24-1 and TRBJ2-1; D perhaps matches TRBD2 (6 bases). The CDR3 is made up of 14 amino acids. V lost 4 bases and J lost 9, with 15 bases in between. Germline CDR1 is KGHDR and CDR2 is SFDVKD. CDR3 loop: CATSEEGFDSEQFF. The CDR3 region has the DNA TGTGCCACCAGTGAGGAGGGATTTGATAGTGAGCAGTTCTTC.

This clonotype occurred many times. This CDR3 reads CATSRKGQVSGNTIYF. Here the CDR3 DNA reads TGTGCCACCAGCCGGAAAGGACAGGTATCTGGAAACACCATATATTTT. J is TRBJ1-3 and V is TRBV15; 7 bases align to TRBD1. The CDR3 totals 16 residues. J lost 1 base, V lost 5 bases, and 8 bases had no gene match. Germline loops: CDR1 LNHNV, CDR2 YYDKDF (reference sequence).

This clonotype occurred a few times. This chain uses TRBV6-5 with TRBJ2-7; D gene uncertain. The V gene lost 3 bases and the J gene lost 6 bases, with 12 bases spanning the gap. Germline CDR1 reads MNHEY; CDR2 reads SVGAGI. CDR3 length: 13 residues. The CDR3 region has the DNA TGTGCCAGCAGTTATCTACACGTCAGCGAGCAGTACTTC. Translated, it gives CASSYLHVSEQYF.

This clonotype was counted only a few times. The chain combines TRBV30 with TRBJ2-2; D is perhaps TRBD1 or TRBD2 (5 bases each). CDR1 GTSNPN and CDR2 SVGIG come from the germline V gene (reference sequence). Trimming left V 1 base short and J 5 bases short, with 11 bases between. This CDR3 has 14 amino acids. CDR3 DNA sequence: TGTGCCTGGAGTGCACTAGGGGAGACCGGGGAGCTGTTTTTT. It codes for CAWSALGETGELFF.

This clonotype was seen ten or more times. The V call is TRBV7-2, the J call TRBJ2-3; D call uncertain. The CDR3 runs 13 residues. Germline V lookup: CDR1 SGHTA, CDR2 FQGNSA. Trimming took 1 base from V and 4 from J, leaving 6 bases between them. The CDR3 loop reads CASSLGLPDTQYF. CDR3 nucleotide sequence: TGTGCCAGCAGCTTAGGTCTCCCAGATACGCAGTATTTT.

The chain carries TRBV30 and TRBJ2-6, with D possibly matching TRBD1 (6 bases). CDR1 is GTSNPN, CDR2 SVGIG, per germline (reference sequence). Trimming took off 1 base at V and 3 bases at J, with 10 bases between the two ends. The CDR3 runs 15 residues. DNA of the CDR3: TGTGCCTGGAGTGCAAACAGGGTTGGGGCCAACGTCCTGACTTTC. Amino acid sequence: CAWSANRVGANVLTF.

The sample holds a few counts of this clonotype. The genes are TRBV6-5 and TRBJ1-3; D gene ambiguous. This CDR3 spans 12 amino acids. The V end was cut by 6 bases, the J end by 4 bases, with 7 bases between. Germline V gene sequence: CDR1 MNHEY, CDR2 SVGAGI. The CDR3 sequence: CASSEWGNTIYF. CDR3 DNA sequence: TGTGCCAGCAGCGAGTGGGGAAACACCATATATTTT.

This clonotype was recorded at least ten times. The V call is TRBV25-1, the J call TRBJ2-3; tentative D call: TRBD2 (5 bases). This CDR3 region has 14 residues. V was clipped by 2 bases and J by 0 bases, with 6 bases between them. Germline V gene data show CDR1 as MGHDK and CDR2 as SYGVNS. The DNA of the CDR3 is TGTGCCAGCAGTGAAACGGGGAGCACAGATACGCAGTATTTT. This encodes CASSETGSTDTQYF.

V gene TRBV6-1 combines with J gene TRBJ2-5, with TRBD1 matching 8 bases. J lost 4 bases, V lost 3 bases, and 7 bases had no gene match. In germline, CDR1 is MNHNS, CDR2 SASEGT. The CDR3 runs to 15 residues. CDR3 in DNA: TGTGCCAGCAGTGAGCTTACAGGGGGGACAGAGACCCAGTACTTC. Translating it yields CASSELTGGTETQYF.

This clonotype has only a few counts. The genes are TRBV7-9 and TRBJ1-1; D is undetermined. CDR1 SEHNR and CDR2 FQNEAQ come from the germline V gene (reference sequence). The CDR3 spans 11 residues. The V and J ends lost 5 bases and 8 bases respectively, with 9 bases between them. The CDR3 is CASSEDEEAFF. As DNA, the CDR3 is TGTGCCAGCAGCGAAGACGAGGAAGCTTTCTTT.

Regarding this clonotype: This could be a read error, since a much larger clone is one nucleotide away. The V call is TRBV7-8, the J call TRBJ2-1; D ambiguous. The CDR3 has 16 residues. CDR1 is SGHVS, CDR2 FQNEAQ, per germline. Deletions cut 7 bases from V and 0 bases from J, with 16 bases between. Here the CDR3 DNA reads TGTGCCAGCAACATAACCGCATTCCGCTCCTACAATGAGCAGTTCTTC. It yields the protein CASNITAFRSYNEQFF.

This clonotype showed up just a few times. This chain links TRBV7-7 with TRBJ2-2; tentatively, D is TRBD1 or TRBD2 (5 bases each). V dropped 2 bases and J dropped 3 bases, with 13 bases sitting between them. Germline-derived CDR1 and CDR2 are SSHAT and FNYEAQ (reference sequence). CDR3 length equals 16 residues. The CDR3 DNA reads TGTGCCAGCAGCTTAAGTGGGACCCCGGACACCGGGGAGCTGTTTTTT. Translated: CASSLSGTPDTGELFF.

This clonotype occurred a few times. The chain couples TRBV5-6 to TRBJ2-3; D perhaps matches TRBD2 (6 bases). Between the trimmed V and J ends, which lost 4 bases and 0 bases, there was a span of 15 bases. The CDR3 loop spans 16 amino acids. From germline, CDR1 is SGHDT and CDR2 YYEEEE. The CDR3 sequence: CASSQWDLTSTDTQYF. The CDR3 DNA follows: TGTGCCAGCAGCCAGTGGGACTTAACAAGCACAGATACGCAGTATTTT.

This clonotype has at least ten counts. The chain recombines TRBV20-1 with TRBJ2-7; 8 bases map to TRBD2. The CDR3 has 13 residues. The ends lost 1 base at V and 1 base at J; junction bases unmatched: 0. Germline-derived CDR1 and CDR2 are DFQATT and SNEGSKA (reference sequence). CDR3 region: CSARAGGSYEQYF. As DNA, the CDR3 is TGCAGTGCTAGAGCGGGGGGGTCCTACGAGCAGTACTTC.

This clonotype came up a few times. In DNA, the CDR3 is TGTGCCAGCAGTGCGACGAGCGGGAACTACAATGAGCAGTTCTTC. Translating it yields CASSATSGNYNEQFF. This rearrangement joins TRBV25-1 to TRBJ2-1; 7 bases are shared with TRBD2. The trim removed 4 bases at V and 3 bases at J, leaving 6 bases unmatched. The CDR3 is 15 amino acids. CDR1 is MGHDK, CDR2 SYGVNS, per germline.

CDR3: CASSRTVTYEQYF. In nucleotides, the CDR3 is TGTGCCAGCAGCCGGACGGTTACCTACGAGCAGTACTTC. The chain employs TRBV11-2 and TRBJ2-7; D call uncertain. Germline V lookup: CDR1 SGHAT, CDR2 FQNNGV. This CDR3 has 13 residues. Trimming took 5 bases from V and 2 from J, leaving 10 bases between them.

This clonotype was detected many times. V and J are TRBV12-3 or TRBV12-4 and TRBJ2-1; 9 nucleotides line up with TRBD2. The CDR3 length is 13 residues. Trimming took 5 bases from V and 12 from J; bases not matched to a gene: 8. CDR3: CASSAGTSSVQFF. The CDR3 bases are TGTGCCAGCAGTGCTGGGACTAGCAGCGTGCAGTTCTTC.